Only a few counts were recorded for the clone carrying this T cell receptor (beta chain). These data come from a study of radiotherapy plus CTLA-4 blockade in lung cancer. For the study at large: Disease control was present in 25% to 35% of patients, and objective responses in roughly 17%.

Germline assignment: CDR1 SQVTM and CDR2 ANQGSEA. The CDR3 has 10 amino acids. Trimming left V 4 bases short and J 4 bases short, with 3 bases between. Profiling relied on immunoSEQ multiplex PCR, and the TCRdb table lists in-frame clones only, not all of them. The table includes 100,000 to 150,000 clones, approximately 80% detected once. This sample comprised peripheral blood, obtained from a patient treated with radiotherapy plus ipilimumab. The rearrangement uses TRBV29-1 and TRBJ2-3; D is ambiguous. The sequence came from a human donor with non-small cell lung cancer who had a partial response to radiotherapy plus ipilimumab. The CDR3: CSVGADTQYF. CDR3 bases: TGCAGCGTTGGAGCAGATACGCAGTATTTT.